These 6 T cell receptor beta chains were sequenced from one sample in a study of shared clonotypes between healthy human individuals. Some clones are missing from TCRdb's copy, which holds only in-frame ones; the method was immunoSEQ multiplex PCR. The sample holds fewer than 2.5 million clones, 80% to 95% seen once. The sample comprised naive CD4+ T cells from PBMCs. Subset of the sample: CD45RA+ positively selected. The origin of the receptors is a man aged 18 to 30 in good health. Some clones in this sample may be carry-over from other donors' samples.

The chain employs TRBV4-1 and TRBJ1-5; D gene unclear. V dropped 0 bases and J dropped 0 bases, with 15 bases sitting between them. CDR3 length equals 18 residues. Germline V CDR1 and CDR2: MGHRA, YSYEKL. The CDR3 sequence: CASSQDNRAGLSNQPQHF. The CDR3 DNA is TGCGCCAGCAGCCAAGATAATCGCGCAGGACTTAGCAATCAGCCCCAGCATTTT.

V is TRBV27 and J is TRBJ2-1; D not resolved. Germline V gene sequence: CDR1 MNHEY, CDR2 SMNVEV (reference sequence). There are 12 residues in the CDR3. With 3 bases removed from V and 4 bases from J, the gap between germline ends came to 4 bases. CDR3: CASSFMYNEQFF. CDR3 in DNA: TGTGCCAGCAGTTTCATGTACAATGAGCAGTTCTTC.

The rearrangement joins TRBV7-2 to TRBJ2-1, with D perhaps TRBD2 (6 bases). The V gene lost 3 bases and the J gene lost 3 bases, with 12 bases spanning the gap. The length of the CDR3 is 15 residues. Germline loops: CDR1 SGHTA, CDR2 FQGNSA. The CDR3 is CASSFAGSGYNEQFF. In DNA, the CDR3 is TGTGCCAGCAGCTTTGCCGGGAGTGGCTACAATGAGCAGTTCTTC.

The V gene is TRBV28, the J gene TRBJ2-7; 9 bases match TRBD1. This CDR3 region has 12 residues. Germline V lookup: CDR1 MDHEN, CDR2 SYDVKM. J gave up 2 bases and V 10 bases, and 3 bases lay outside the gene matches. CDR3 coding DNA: TGTGCCACAAGACAGGGGGCCTACGAGCAGTACTTC. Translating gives CATRQGAYEQYF.

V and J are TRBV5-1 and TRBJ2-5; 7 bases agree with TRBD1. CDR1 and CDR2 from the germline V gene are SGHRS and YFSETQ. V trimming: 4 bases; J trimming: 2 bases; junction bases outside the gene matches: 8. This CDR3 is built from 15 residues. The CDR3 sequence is CASSPADRSQETQYF. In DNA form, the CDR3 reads TGCGCCAGCAGCCCGGCGGACAGGAGTCAAGAGACCCAGTACTTC.

The CDR3 DNA reads as TGTGCCAGCAGTTTCCCGACAGGGGGTAATGAAAAACTGTTTTTT. Translation: CASSFPTGGNEKLFF. This rearrangement joins TRBV28 to TRBJ1-4; 9 bases map to TRBD1. With V trimmed by 3 bases and J by 4 bases, 3 bases remained unmatched. Germline V CDR1 and CDR2: MDHEN, SYDVKM. The CDR3 loop spans 15 amino acids.